The T cell receptor (beta chain) described here comes from a study of blood T cell repertoires in COVID-19. Study overall: Samples came from the United States, Italy and Spain, spanning acute and convalescent COVID-19. PBMCs, B-cell-depleted T cells, or T cells provided the cDNA or gDNA that made up the material.

Germline CDR1 is DFQATT and CDR2 is SNEGSKA (reference sequence). V was trimmed by 3 bases and J by 7 bases, leaving 12 bases between them. The CDR3 is made up of 13 amino acids. Original processing methods: From reference gene primer amplification, estimates of nucleated cell counts were derived. Clones were sequenced by immunoSEQ multiplex PCR, and TCRdb holds only the in-frame ones, with some missing. The V and J calls and the clone size are those of that table, but D and trimming were determined from the DNA. Found here are fewer than 250,000 clones, around 80% of them singletons; the top ten hold less than 3%.

Material for sequencing was peripheral blood. This chain joins TRBV20-1 and TRBJ2-2; D is undetermined. This clonotype was obtained from a man aged 50-60 years with active or convalescent COVID-19. Here the CDR3 reads CSASRLVGGELFF. The DNA for the CDR3 is TGCAGTGCTAGTCGTCTTGTCGGCGGGGAGCTGTTTTTT.